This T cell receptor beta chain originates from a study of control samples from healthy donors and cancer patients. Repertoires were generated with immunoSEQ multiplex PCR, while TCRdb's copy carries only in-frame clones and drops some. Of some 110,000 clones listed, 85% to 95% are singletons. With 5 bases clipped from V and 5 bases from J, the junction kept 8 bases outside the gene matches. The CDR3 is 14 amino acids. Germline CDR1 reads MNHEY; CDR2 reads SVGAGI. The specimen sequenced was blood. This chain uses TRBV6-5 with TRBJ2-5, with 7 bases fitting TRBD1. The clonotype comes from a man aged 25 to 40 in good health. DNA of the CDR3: TGTGCCAGCAGTCAAAGGGGGCTGGGGGAGACCCAGTACTTC. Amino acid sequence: CASSQRGLGETQYF.